The 3 T cell receptor beta chains below all came from one sample that was sequenced in a study of memory CD8 T cells in hepatitis C reinfection. Time point defined: late/post reinfection, 12 to 24 weeks after detection. The sorted cells went straight to TCR sequencing with no prior in vitro expansion. Assay: immunoSEQ multiplex PCR; the TCRdb copy retains only in-frame clones and omits some. The table has 45,000 to 50,000 clones, 89% seen once. Specimen: naive CD8+ T cells sorted from blood. Receptors originate from a man between 18 and 29 years old with hepatitis C virus infection.

This sequence joins TRBV4-1 and TRBJ1-5; D might be TRBD1 (6 bases). The V end was cut by 3 bases, the J end by 0 bases, with 12 bases between. The CDR3 consists of 16 residues. Germline lookup yields CDR1 MGHRA and CDR2 YSYEKL. The CDR3 here is CASSQGWTVSNQPQHF. CDR3 DNA sequence: TGCGCCAGCAGCCAGGGGTGGACAGTTAGCAATCAGCCCCAGCATTTT.

V is TRBV5-8 and J is TRBJ1-6; D is undetermined. From germline, CDR1 is SGHTS and CDR2 YDEGEE. The CDR3 loop spans 14 amino acids. The V and J ends lost 0 bases and 7 bases respectively, with 8 bases between them. DNA for the CDR3: TGTGCCAGCAGCTTGGGCGATGCGAATTCACCCCTCCACTTT. It translates to CASSLGDANSPLHF.

The gene calls are TRBV11-2 and TRBJ2-1; D gene ambiguous. V lost 0 bases and J lost 0, with 6 bases in between. This CDR3 comprises 15 residues. CDR1 and CDR2 from the germline V gene are SGHAT and FQNNGV. DNA of the CDR3: TGTGCCAGCAGCTTAGAAGTCAGCTCCTACAATGAGCAGTTCTTC. Translated: CASSLEVSSYNEQFF.